This is a list of T cell receptor beta chains from one sample in a study of T-cell memory formation after mild COVID-19. In TCRdb, the 5' RACE reads were re-called with MiXCR into one record per CDR3 protein. Of around 470,000 distinct CDR3 sequences listed, around 20% were seen once; the top ten hold 7.5% to 10%. Material: PBMCs or a T cell subset sorted from them (not recorded which). These receptors were obtained from an adult woman who had mild COVID-19 (a few samples of this study predate the infection). Cell type and time point are not known. CDR3s include the opening cysteine and the closing phenylalanine or tryptophan. A D gene is named only where the DNA matches it firmly. Rows may omit the clone size; those that give it use once, few, many or a size class.

J gene: TRBJ1-1
D gene: NA
clone size: few
V gene: TRBV29-1
CDR3 length: 13
CDR3 protein: CSVVWTADLEAFF
CDR3 DNA: TGCAGCGTTGTATGGACGGCCGACCTGGAAGCTTTCTTT

J gene: TRBJ2-1
D gene: TRBD2
clone size: many
V gene: TRBV9
CDR3 length: 17
CDR3 protein: CASSVDPPGGLYNEQFF
CDR3 DNA: TGTGCCAGCAGCGTAGATCCCCCGGGAGGCCTCTACAATGAGCAGTTCTTC

J gene: TRBJ2-2
D gene: NA
clone size: few
V gene: TRBV3-1
CDR3 length: 14
CDR3 protein: CASGALEATGELFF
CDR3 DNA: TGTGCCAGCGGTGCCTTGGAGGCCACCGGGGAGCTGTTTTTT

J gene: TRBJ1-1
D gene: NA
clone size: few
V gene: TRBV5-6
CDR3 length: 14
CDR3 protein: CASSSGDGNTEAFF
CDR3 DNA: TGTGCCAGCAGTTCAGGGGATGGGAACACTGAAGCTTTCTTT

J gene: TRBJ2-5
D gene: TRBD2
clone size: NA
V gene: TRBV5-4
CDR3 length: 17
CDR3 protein: CASSGGTSGGAQETQYF
CDR3 DNA: TGTGCCAGCAGCGGCGGGACTAGCGGGGGGGCACAAGAGACCCAGTACTTC

J gene: TRBJ2-1
D gene: NA
clone size: NA
V gene: TRBV7-9
CDR3 length: 16
CDR3 protein: CASSAGSGGGYNEQFF
CDR3 DNA: TGTGCCAGCAGCGCCGGGTCGGGGGGCGGCTACAATGAGCAGTTCTTC

J gene: TRBJ2-1
D gene: NA
clone size: NA
V gene: TRBV7-2
CDR3 length: 16
CDR3 protein: CASSGTGGTYYNEQFF
CDR3 DNA: TGTGCCAGCAGCGGAACCGGCGGGACATACTACAATGAGCAGTTCTTC

J gene: TRBJ1-1
D gene: NA
clone size: NA
V gene: TRBV19
CDR3 length: 14
CDR3 protein: CASSIGTSRTEAFF
CDR3 DNA: TGTGCCAGTAGTATAGGGACTTCGAGGACTGAAGCTTTCTTT

J gene: TRBJ2-7
D gene: NA
clone size: few
V gene: TRBV6-5
CDR3 length: 16
CDR3 protein: CASSTGPPEESYEQYF
CDR3 DNA: TGTGCCAGCAGCACAGGCCCACCTGAGGAGAGCTACGAGCAGTACTTC

J gene: TRBJ1-2
D gene: NA
clone size: NA
V gene: TRBV7-9
CDR3 length: 12
CDR3 protein: CASSQQSYGYTF
CDR3 DNA: TGTGCCAGCAGCCAGCAGAGCTATGGCTACACCTTC

J gene: TRBJ2-7
D gene: NA
clone size: NA
V gene: TRBV12-3/TRBV12-4
CDR3 length: 16
CDR3 protein: CASSGGRGLLNYEQYF
CDR3 DNA: TGTGCCAGCAGTGGCGGCAGGGGTTTGCTAAACTACGAGCAGTACTTC

J gene: TRBJ1-1
D gene: TRBD1
clone size: few
V gene: TRBV4-1
CDR3 length: 17
CDR3 protein: CASSQAGTGTVNTEAFF
CDR3 DNA: TGCGCCAGCAGCCAAGCCGGGACTGGGACAGTGAACACTGAAGCTTTCTTT

J gene: TRBJ1-6
D gene: NA
clone size: NA
V gene: TRBV6-1
CDR3 length: 13
CDR3 protein: CASSEWGPSPLHF
CDR3 DNA: TGTGCCAGCAGTGAGTGGGGGCCATCCCCCCTCCACTTT

J gene: TRBJ2-7
D gene: NA
clone size: few
V gene: TRBV25-1
CDR3 length: 14
CDR3 protein: CASSYPGLSYEQYF
CDR3 DNA: TGTGCCAGCAGTTACCCAGGGCTGTCCTACGAGCAGTACTTC

J gene: TRBJ2-7
D gene: TRBD1
clone size: few
V gene: TRBV7-9
CDR3 length: 18
CDR3 protein: CASSSPGRGQGAVYEQYF
CDR3 DNA: TGTGCCAGCAGCTCCCCGGGGCGGGGTCAGGGGGCGGTCTACGAGCAGTACTTC